This is a list of T cell receptor beta chains from one sample in a study of cytomegalovirus exposure and HLA in healthy donors. The method was immunoSEQ multiplex PCR; TCRdb's version includes in-frame clones alone and lacks a portion of them. This sample has about 200,000 clones, with approximately 87% found just once. Specimen: PBMCs. The receptors derive from a woman aged 18 to 35 in good health and CMV-seronegative. Both conserved end residues are part of each CDR3. A D gene is named only where the DNA matches it firmly. Some rows have no size entry. The others give once, few or many, or a class for an expanded clone.

TRBJ2-3	TRBV7-8	once	.	CASTLTPIDTQYF	TGTGCCAGCACCCTAACGCCCATAGATACGCAGTATTTT
TRBJ1-2	TRBV27	.	.	CASSPDGYGYTF	TGTGCCAGCAGCCCGGATGGCTATGGCTACACCTTC
TRBJ1-2	TRBV5-5	.	.	CASSLARGLGNYGYTF	TGTGCCAGCAGCTTGGCCAGGGGACTTGGGAACTATGGCTACACCTTC
TRBJ1-4	TRBV6-1	.	TRBD1	CASSEALGQGNEKLFF	TGTGCCAGCAGTGAAGCGCTGGGACAGGGGAATGAAAAACTGTTTTTT
TRBJ2-5	TRBV6-1	.	.	CASSPGPIGETQYF	TGTGCCAGCAGCCCGGGACCAATAGGCGAGACCCAGTACTTC
TRBJ2-3	TRBV29-1	.	.	CSVLRRDTQYF	TGCAGCGTTCTGAGAAGAGATACGCAGTATTTT
TRBJ1-4	TRBV7-7	.	.	CASSLARGTNEKLFF	TGTGCTAGCAGCTTAGCACGGGGAACTAATGAAAAACTGTTTTTT
TRBJ2-1	TRBV2	.	TRBD1	CASSEVVTGGSYNEQFF	TGTGCCAGCAGTGAAGTGGTGACAGGGGGCTCCTACAATGAGCAGTTCTTC
TRBJ2-1	TRBV10-1	.	TRBD2	CASSEAGANEQFF	TGCGCCAGCAGTGAGGCGGGAGCCAATGAGCAGTTCTTC
TRBJ2-3	TRBV7-9	.	.	CASSVGLGLSTDTQYF	TGTGCCAGCAGCGTCGGATTGGGGTTGAGCACAGATACGCAGTATTTT
TRBJ2-1	TRBV10-1	.	.	CANQKPGLAIYNEQFF	TGCGCCAACCAAAAACCGGGTCTCGCGATCTACAATGAGCAGTTCTTC
TRBJ2-7	TRBV5-1	.	.	CASSFADSYEQYF	TGCGCCAGCAGCTTCGCAGACTCCTACGAGCAGTACTTC
TRBJ1-1	TRBV7-6	few	.	CASSLAWGRNTEAFF	TGTGCCAGCAGCTTAGCATGGGGGCGGAACACTGAAGCTTTCTTT
TRBJ1-2	TRBV15	.	.	CATSRADYGYTF	TGTGCCACCAGCAGAGCGGACTATGGCTACACCTTC
TRBJ1-2	TRBV9	.	.	CASSSGPDVGYGYTF	TGTGCCAGCAGCTCCGGGCCTGATGTAGGTTATGGCTACACCTTC
TRBJ2-5	TRBV11-2	.	.	CASSLNRVGETQYF	TGTGCCAGCAGCTTGAACAGGGTGGGCGAGACCCAGTACTTC
TRBJ2-7	TRBV5-1	.	TRBD1	CASSHRMIGTGVHEQYF	TGCGCCAGCAGCCACAGGATGATCGGGACAGGGGTCCACGAGCAGTACTTC
TRBJ1-5	TRBV2	.	.	CASAGSLYSNQPQHF	TGTGCCAGCGCAGGTTCTCTTTATAGCAATCAGCCCCAGCATTTT
TRBJ2-1	TRBV28	once	TRBD1	CASRGTGTGAYNEQFF	TGTGCCAGCAGGGGTACCGGGACAGGGGCCTACAATGAGCAGTTCTTC
TRBJ2-5	TRBV9	.	TRBD1	CASSARRGTGGNQETQYF	TGTGCCAGCAGCGCAAGGCGTGGGACAGGGGGAAACCAAGAGACCCAGTACTTC
TRBJ1-1	TRBV29-1	.	.	CSVAGRFVTEAFF	TGCAGCGTTGCAGGGCGATTCGTTACTGAAGCTTTCTTT
TRBJ2-7	TRBV29-1	.	.	CSVRETVYEQYF	TGCAGCGTTCGAGAGACGGTCTACGAGCAGTACTTC
TRBJ1-1	TRBV2	.	.	CASSDLASQAFF	TGTGCCAGCAGTGATTTGGCATCTCAAGCTTTCTTT
TRBJ1-6	TRBV11-3	.	.	CASSLENSPLHF	TGTGCCAGCAGCTTGGAAAATTCACCCCTCCACTTT
TRBJ1-6	TRBV2	.	.	CASSLSSYNSPLHF	TGTGCCAGCAGCTTGAGCTCCTATAATTCACCCCTCCACTTT
TRBJ2-1	TRBV5-1	.	.	CASSLVYNEQFF	TGCGCCAGCAGCTTGGTTTACAATGAGCAGTTCTTC
TRBJ1-6	TRBV10-3	.	.	CAISEGQSLSPLHF	TGTGCCATCAGTGAGGGACAGAGCCTTTCACCCCTCCACTTT
TRBJ2-5	TRBV27	.	.	CASTRFRPQYF	TGTGCCAGCACGCGATTTCGACCCCAGTACTTC
TRBJ1-6	TRBV2	few	.	CAGSGDNSPLHF	TGTGCCGGGTCGGGGGATAATTCACCCCTCCACTTT
TRBJ1-1	TRBV7-9	.	.	CASSSAQDTEAFF	TGTGCCAGCAGCTCCGCTCAGGACACTGAAGCTTTCTTT
TRBJ1-2	TRBV30	.	.	CAWSPEGFGYGYTF	TGTGCCTGGAGCCCAGAGGGTTTCGGCTATGGCTACACCTTC
TRBJ1-5	TRBV27	.	.	CASSTGIGNQPQHF	TGTGCCAGCAGCACAGGTATCGGCAATCAGCCCCAGCATTTT
TRBJ1-5	TRBV15	once	.	CATSRDEGSQHF	TGTGCCACCAGCAGAGATGAGGGGTCCCAGCATTTT
TRBJ1-1	TRBV6-5	.	.	CASRQTVNTEAFF	TGTGCCAGCAGACAGACAGTGAACACTGAAGCTTTCTTT
TRBJ1-4	TRBV30	.	.	CALEGGSEKLFF	TGTGCCCTGGAGGGAGGGAGTGAAAAACTGTTTTTT
TRBJ2-1	TRBV7-6	.	.	CASSAGGGLNEQFF	TGTGCCAGCAGCGCTGGGGGGGGGCTCAATGAGCAGTTCTTC
TRBJ2-7	TRBV4-1	.	TRBD2	CASSHNPSSGRLSYEQYF	TGCGCCAGCAGCCATAACCCCTCTAGCGGGAGGCTCTCCTACGAGCAGTACTTC
TRBJ2-7	TRBV6-4	.	.	CANAYEQYF	TGTGCCAACGCCTACGAGCAGTACTTC
TRBJ1-1	TRBV2	.	.	CASRPVRTEAFF	TGTGCCAGCAGGCCCGTAAGGACTGAAGCTTTCTTT
TRBJ2-2	TRBV2	few	.	CASNPGLTAPGELFF	TGTGCCAGCAATCCGGGACTCACCGCACCCGGGGAGCTGTTTTTT
TRBJ2-1	TRBV2	.	.	CASSRVGDEQFF	TGTGCCAGCAGTAGGGTGGGGGATGAGCAGTTCTTC